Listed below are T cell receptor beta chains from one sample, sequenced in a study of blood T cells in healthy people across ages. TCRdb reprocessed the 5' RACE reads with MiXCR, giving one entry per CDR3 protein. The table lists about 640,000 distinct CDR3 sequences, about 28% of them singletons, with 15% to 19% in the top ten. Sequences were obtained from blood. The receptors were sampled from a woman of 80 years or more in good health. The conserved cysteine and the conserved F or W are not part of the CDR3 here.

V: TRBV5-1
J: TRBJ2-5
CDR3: ASSEGTRQETQY

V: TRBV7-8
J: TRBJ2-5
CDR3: ASSSYRGGEETQY

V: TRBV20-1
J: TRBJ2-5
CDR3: SASIQRLSSNEQY

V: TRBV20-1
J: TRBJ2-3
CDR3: SAGPQTPSTDTQY

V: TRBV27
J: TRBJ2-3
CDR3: ASSLWAGTATDTQY

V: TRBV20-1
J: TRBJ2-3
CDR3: GARGRDTQY

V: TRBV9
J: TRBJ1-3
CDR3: ASSPTDRGPGNTVY

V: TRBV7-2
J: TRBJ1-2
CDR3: ASSRLDRVYGYT

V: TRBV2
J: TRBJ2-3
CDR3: ASKAGGLDTQY

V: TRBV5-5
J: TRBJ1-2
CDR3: ASSLVQVQEGSYGYT

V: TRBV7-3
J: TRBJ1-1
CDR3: ASSLLGQGQAF

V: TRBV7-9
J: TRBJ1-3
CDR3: ASSQTGFGNTIY

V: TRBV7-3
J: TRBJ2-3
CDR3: ASSVSGGPGDTQY

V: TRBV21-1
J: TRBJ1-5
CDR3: ASSKVNRAERSNQPQH

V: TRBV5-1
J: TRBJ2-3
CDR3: ASSPRPGLAGVTQY

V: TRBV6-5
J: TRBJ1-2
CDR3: ASSPSFTGVYGYT

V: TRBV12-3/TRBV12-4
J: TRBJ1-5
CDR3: ASSLRQGGLQPQH